A single sample gave rise to the 7 T cell receptor beta chains below, sequenced in a study of blood T cell repertoires in COVID-19. Clones were sequenced by immunoSEQ multiplex PCR, and TCRdb holds only the in-frame ones, with some missing. The top ten clones hold 20% to 25% of a sample with 83,000 or so clones, roughly 86% of them seen once. Material: peripheral blood. Receptor source: a human donor in a cohort sampled during active COVID-19.

This clone was counted a single time. The rearrangement uses TRBV30 and TRBJ1-2; tentatively, D is TRBD1 (5 bases). Germline lookup yields CDR1 GTSNPN and CDR2 SVGIG (reference sequence). V was clipped by 4 bases and J by 3 bases, with 12 bases between them. The CDR3 is 13 residues long. The CDR3 region has the DNA TGTGCCTGGATGGCACAGGCGGACTATGGCTACACCTTC. It specifies CAWMAQADYGYTF.

The rearrangement joins TRBV6-2 or TRBV6-3 to TRBJ2-7; tentatively, D is TRBD1 (6 bases). V was clipped by 0 bases and J by 5 bases, with 11 bases between them. Germline-derived CDR1 and CDR2 are MNHEY and SVGEGT. This CDR3 is built from 14 residues. In nucleotides, the CDR3 is TGTGCCAGCAGTTACTCATGGGGGCGGAACGAGCAGTACTTC. Protein: CASSYSWGRNEQYF.

V and J are TRBV12-3 or TRBV12-4 and TRBJ2-7, with D possibly being TRBD2 (6 bases). Trimming pared 3 bases from V and 6 bases from J, leaving 9 bases between. The CDR3 covers 12 residues. DNA for the CDR3: TGTGCCAGCAGTTTGCGGGAAGCCGAGCAGTACTTC. It encodes CASSLREAEQYF.

This clone showed up just once. This rearrangement joins TRBV28 to TRBJ2-4; D is perhaps TRBD2 (5 bases). The CDR3 has 14 amino acids. Germline-derived CDR1 and CDR2 are MDHEN and SYDVKM. Trimming took 5 bases from V and 6 from J, leaving 14 bases between them. The CDR3 coding sequence is TGTGCCAGCAGTCGGAGTTCCGAGGGAAACATTCAGTACTTC. Translation: CASSRSSEGNIQYF.

V is TRBV29-1 and J is TRBJ2-7; TRBD2 agrees at 8 bases. The CDR3 runs 14 residues. V gave up 6 bases and J gave up 6 bases; unmatched junction bases: 13. Looked up from germline, CDR1 is SQVTM and CDR2 is ANQGSEA. The CDR3 coding sequence is TGCAGCGTAACCCGCGGGGGGAGGATCTCCGAGCAGTACTTC. It specifies CSVTRGGRISEQYF.

The rearrangement joins TRBV6-1 to TRBJ2-1; D is possibly TRBD1 (5 bases). Trimming shortened V by 2 bases and J by 8 bases, and 7 bases separated the two germline ends. Germline CDR1 is MNHNS and CDR2 is SASEGT. This CDR3 has 12 amino acids. The CDR3 spells CASSEQGDEQFF. The CDR3 nucleotides are TGTGCCAGCAGTGAACAGGGCGATGAGCAGTTCTTC.

This chain uses TRBV28 with TRBJ2-7; weak D call: TRBD1 (6 bases). The CDR3 has 13 amino acids. Trimming stripped 5 bases from V and 4 bases from J, with 12 bases between. CDR1 is MDHEN and CDR2 is SYDVKM in the germline V gene. Here the CDR3 DNA reads TGTGCCAGCAGTGGTACCGACAGGTACGAGCAGTACTTC. Its translation is CASSGTDRYEQYF. Combining the CDR3 with reference TRBV28 and TRBJ2-7 gives the whole variable domain DVKVTQSSRYLVKRTGEKVFLECVQDMDHENMFWYRQDPGLGLRLIYFSYDVKMKEKGDIPEGYSVSREKKERFSLILESASTNQTSMYLCASSGTDRYEQYFGPGTRLTVT.